The T cell receptor beta chain under discussion was sequenced for a study of human T cells and chemical hapten exposure. This clonotype was seen at least ten times. Time point denoted: patch test 2, 6 weeks after DPC sensitization. Treatment denoted: therapeutic diphenylcyclopropenone sensitization with weekly scalp DPC. Unique molecular identifiers were affixed to discrete cDNA molecules within the library. TCRdb re-called the RACE reads through MiXCR, storing one row per CDR3 protein. The table records approximately 80,000 distinct CDR3 sequences, roughly 10% of them present only once. The CDR3 runs to 15 residues. V lost 7 bases and J 2 bases, leaving 15 bases between the germline ends.

The V call is TRBV12-3 or TRBV12-4, the J call TRBJ1-5, with a tentative D call TRBD1 (5 bases). This clonotype originated in a woman aged 25 to 39 with alopecia areata. Some clones in this sample may be carry-over from other donors' samples. The specimen comprised whole blood, sampled in connection with sensitization to the hapten diphenylcyclopropenone (DPC). CDR3: CASKRQSSGNQPQHF. The CDR3 DNA reads as TGTGCCAGCAAGAGACAGTCGTCAGGCAATCAGCCCCAGCATTTT.